Following are 8 T cell receptor beta chains from one sample sequenced in a study of CD8 T cells in Susac syndrome. RNA in amounts of roughly 0.45 to 1 ug was reverse transcribed with random hexamers. TCRdb called the immunoSEQ multiplex PCR reads again in MiXCR, with one record for every CDR3 protein. Of some 200,000 distinct CDR3 sequences in the sample, 80% to 95% were seen once. Sequenced: CD8+ T cells from PBMCs. All receptors come from a human donor with multiple sclerosis.

The genes are TRBV30 and TRBJ2-1, with D uncertain. Germline CDR1 is GTSNPN and CDR2 is SVGIG (reference sequence). This CDR3 contains 13 residues. Trimming took 5 bases from V and 0 from J, leaving 8 bases between them. In nucleotides, the CDR3 is TGTGCCTGGGCCGAAAGCTCCTACAATGAGCAGTTCTTC. Amino acid sequence: CAWAESSYNEQFF.

The V gene is TRBV7-3, the J gene TRBJ2-2; D possibly corresponds to TRBD1 (6 bases). This CDR3 comprises 17 residues. Germline CDR1 is SGHTA and CDR2 is FQGTGA. Trimming took 2 bases from V and 0 from J, leaving 13 bases between them. In DNA form, the CDR3 reads TGTGCCAGCAGCTTATTTAGGGGGAACGCGAACACCGGGGAGCTGTTTTTT. As protein: CASSLFRGNANTGELFF.

The chain is built from TRBV6-5 and TRBJ2-1; D is possibly TRBD2 (5 bases). The CDR3 runs to 13 residues. V dropped 0 bases and J dropped 6 bases, with 6 bases sitting between them. Germline V gene data show CDR1 as MNHEY and CDR2 as SVGAGI. CDR3 sequence (DNA): TGTGCCAGCAGTTACTCTCGGGGCAATGAGCAGTTCTTC. This translates into CASSYSRGNEQFF.

The J gene is TRBJ1-5, the V gene TRBV30; D is unclear. This CDR3 is built from 14 residues. Trimming left V 1 base short and J 0 bases short, with 7 bases between. Per the germline V gene, CDR1 is GTSNPN and CDR2 is SVGIG (reference sequence). CDR3 sequence (DNA): TGTGCCTGGAGTGCGACGGCTAGCAATCAGCCCCAGCATTTT. Its translation is CAWSATASNQPQHF.

The rearrangement links TRBV2 to TRBJ1-1; TRBD1 matches at 7 bases. V lost 6 bases to trimming and J lost 6 bases; unmatched junction nucleotides: 10. Per the germline V gene, CDR1 is SNHLY and CDR2 is FYNNEI. The CDR3 is 14 residues long. The CDR3 sequence: CASRQGGGFPEAFF. CDR3 nucleotides: TGTGCCAGCAGACAAGGGGGCGGGTTCCCTGAAGCTTTCTTT.

This chain links TRBV10-3 with TRBJ2-3, with a tentative D call TRBD1 (7 bases). The CDR3 is made up of 16 amino acids. Germline CDR1 ENHRY, CDR2 SYGVKD. Trimming left V 6 bases short and J 5 bases short, with 21 bases between. The DNA of the CDR3 is TGTGCCATCAGCCCGGAGGGGGCAGGGGGAAAAGATACGCAGTATTTT. Translation gives CAISPEGAGGKDTQYF.

V is TRBV28 and J is TRBJ2-3; TRBD1 might be the D (6 bases). This CDR3 contains 14 residues. Trimming removed 4 bases at V and 4 bases at J, with 12 bases between. Germline loops: CDR1 MDHEN, CDR2 SYDVKM. CDR3 DNA sequence: TGTGCCAGCAGTTCCGGGGCAGGGGCAGATACGCAGTATTTT. It encodes CASSSGAGADTQYF.

The rearrangement uses TRBV6-2 or TRBV6-3 and TRBJ1-1; 7 bases align to TRBD1. CDR1 and CDR2 from the germline V gene are MNHEY and SVGEGT. Trimming removed 2 bases from V and 5 bases from J; junction bases left unmatched: 2. The CDR3 length is 13 residues. CDR3 nucleotide sequence: TGTGCCAGCAGTTACAGGGGGCGAACTGAAGCTTTCTTT. It yields the protein CASSYRGRTEAFF.